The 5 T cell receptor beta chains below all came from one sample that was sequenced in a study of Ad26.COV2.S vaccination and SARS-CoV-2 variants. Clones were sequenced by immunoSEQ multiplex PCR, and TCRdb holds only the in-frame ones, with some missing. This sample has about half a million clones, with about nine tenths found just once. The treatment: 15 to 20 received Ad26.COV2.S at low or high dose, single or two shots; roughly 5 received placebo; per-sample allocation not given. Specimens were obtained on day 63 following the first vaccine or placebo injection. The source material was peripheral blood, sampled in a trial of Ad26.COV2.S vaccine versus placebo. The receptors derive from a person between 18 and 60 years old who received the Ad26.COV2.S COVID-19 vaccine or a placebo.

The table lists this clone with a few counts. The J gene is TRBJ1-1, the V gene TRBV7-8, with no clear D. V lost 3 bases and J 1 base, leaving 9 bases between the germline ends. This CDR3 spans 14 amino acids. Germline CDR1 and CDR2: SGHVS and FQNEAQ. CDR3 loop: CASSFSIGNTEAFF. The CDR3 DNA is TGTGCCAGCAGCTTTTCCATTGGGAACACTGAAGCTTTCTTT.

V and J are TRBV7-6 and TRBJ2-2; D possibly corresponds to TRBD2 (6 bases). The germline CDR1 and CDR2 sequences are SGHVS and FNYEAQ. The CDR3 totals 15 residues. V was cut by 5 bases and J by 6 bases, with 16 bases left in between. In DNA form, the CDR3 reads TGTGCCAGCAGCCTCCCGGGAGACGTGGCCGGGGAGCTGTTTTTT. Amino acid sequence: CASSLPGDVAGELFF.

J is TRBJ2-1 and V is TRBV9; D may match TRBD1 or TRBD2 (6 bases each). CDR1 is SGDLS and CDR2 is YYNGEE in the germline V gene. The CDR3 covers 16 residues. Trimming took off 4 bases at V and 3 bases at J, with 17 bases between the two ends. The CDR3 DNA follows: TGTGCCAGCAGCCCCAGGGGACTCCTTATCTACAATGAGCAGTTCTTC. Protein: CASSPRGLLIYNEQFF.

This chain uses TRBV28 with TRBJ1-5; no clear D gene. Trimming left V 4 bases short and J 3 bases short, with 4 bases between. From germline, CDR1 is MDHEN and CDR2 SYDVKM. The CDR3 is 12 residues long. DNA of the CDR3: TGTGCCAGCAGTTCAAACAATCAGCCCCAGCATTTT. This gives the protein CASSSNNQPQHF.

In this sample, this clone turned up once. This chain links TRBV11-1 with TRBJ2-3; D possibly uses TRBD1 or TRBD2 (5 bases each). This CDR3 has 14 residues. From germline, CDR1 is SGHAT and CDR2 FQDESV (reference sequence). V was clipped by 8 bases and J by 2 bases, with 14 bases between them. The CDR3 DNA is TGTGCCAGCTCGATTGGGGGATTCACAGATACGCAGTATTTT. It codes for CASSIGGFTDTQYF.